This TCR beta chain was sequenced in a study of blood T cell repertoires in COVID-19. Overall study: Collection of acute and convalescent COVID-19 samples took place in the United States, Italy and Spain.

This clone has just a few counts. The table came from immunoSEQ multiplex PCR; TCRdb's copy has only in-frame clones and leaves some out. The sample records 360,000 or so clones, under 90% being singletons. Germline V gene data show CDR1 as MNHEY and CDR2 as SVGEGT. With 2 bases removed from V and 6 bases from J, the gap between germline ends came to 13 bases. The CDR3 runs 14 residues. The chain combines TRBV6-2 or TRBV6-3 with TRBJ1-1, with D unresolved. The sequence was collected from a woman under 40 who had recovered from COVID-19. The sequenced sample was PBMCs or T cells enriched from blood (not recorded which). CDR3 bases: TGTGCCAGCAGTTACGCCCTGGCAACCGCTGAAGCTTTCTTT. Protein: CASSYALATAEAFF.